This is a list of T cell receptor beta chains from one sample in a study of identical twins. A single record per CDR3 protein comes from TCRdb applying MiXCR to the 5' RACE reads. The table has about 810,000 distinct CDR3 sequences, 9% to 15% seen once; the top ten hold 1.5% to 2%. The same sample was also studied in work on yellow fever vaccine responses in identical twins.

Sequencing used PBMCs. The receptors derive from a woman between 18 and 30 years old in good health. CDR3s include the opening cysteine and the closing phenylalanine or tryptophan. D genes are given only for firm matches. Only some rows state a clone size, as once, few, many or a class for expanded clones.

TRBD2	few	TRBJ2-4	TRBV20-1	TGCAGTGCTATCGGGGGGACGGGGGTAGACATTCAGTACTTC	CSAIGGTGVDIQYF
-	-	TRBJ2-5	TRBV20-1	TGCAGTGCTAGAGCCGGGCCCACACAGTACTTC	CSARAGPTQYF
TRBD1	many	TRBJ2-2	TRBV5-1	TGCGCCAGCAGCATCGGACAGGGGGTAAACACCGGGGAGCTGTTTTTT	CASSIGQGVNTGELFF
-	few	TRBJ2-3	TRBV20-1	TGCAGTGCTAGAGATAGGGCAGTCAGCACAGATACGCAGTATTTT	CSARDRAVSTDTQYF
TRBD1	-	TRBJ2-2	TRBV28	TGTGCCAGCCAAGGGACAGAAGACACCGGGGAGCTGTTTTTT	CASQGTEDTGELFF
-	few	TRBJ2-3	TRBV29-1	TGCAGCGTTAAGAATGGTTTTGGGACAGATACGCAGTATTTT	CSVKNGFGTDTQYF
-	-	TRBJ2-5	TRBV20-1	TGCAGTGCTAGAAACATACGGGAAGAGACCCAGTACTTC	CSARNIREETQYF
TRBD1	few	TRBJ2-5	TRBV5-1	TGCGCCAGCAGCTTGGTGGTTCCCTACAGGGGGCGAGAGACCCAGTACTTC	CASSLVVPYRGRETQYF
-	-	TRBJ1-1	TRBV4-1	TGCGCCAGCAGTCAGACTTCGTACACTGAAGCTTTCTTT	CASSQTSYTEAFF
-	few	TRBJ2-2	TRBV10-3	TGTGCCGTATCTGAGGATGTCACCGGGGAGCTGTTTTTT	CAVSEDVTGELFF
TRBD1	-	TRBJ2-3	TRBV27	TGTGCCAGCAGCCCAAGGGACAGGGGTTGGGATACGCAGTATTTT	CASSPRDRGWDTQYF
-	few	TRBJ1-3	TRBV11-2	TGTGCCAGCAGCTCCTTCAGGGGTGGAAACACCATATATTTT	CASSSFRGGNTIYF
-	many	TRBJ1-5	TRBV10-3	TGTGCCATCAGTGAATTATTGGGGCAGCCCCAGCATTTT	CAISELLGQPQHF
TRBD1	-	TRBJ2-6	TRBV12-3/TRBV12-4	TGTGCCAGCAGTGCCCGACAGGGTACTCCTGGGGCCAACGTCCTGACTTTC	CASSARQGTPGANVLTF
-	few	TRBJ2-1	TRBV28	TGTGCAAGCAGTCTGCTTGGGGCTTTAAGACACAATGAGCAGTTCTTC	CASSLLGALRHNEQFF
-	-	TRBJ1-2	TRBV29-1	TGCAGCGTTGAAGATGGTGCCAGAGCTAACTATGGCTACACCTTC	CSVEDGARANYGYTF
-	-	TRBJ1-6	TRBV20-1	TGCAGTGCCAACCTCATGACAGGCCCGAATTCACCCCTCCACTTT	CSANLMTGPNSPLHF
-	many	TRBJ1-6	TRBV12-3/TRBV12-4	TGTGCCAGCAGGGGATTTGAATCACCCCTCCACTTT	CASRGFESPLHF
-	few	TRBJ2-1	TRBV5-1	TGCGCCAGCAGCTCCCCCCGGGACACCCACAATGAGCAGTTCTTC	CASSSPRDTHNEQFF
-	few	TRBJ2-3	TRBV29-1	TGCAGCGTTGCCCCACGTTTGGCAGATACGCAGTATTTT	CSVAPRLADTQYF
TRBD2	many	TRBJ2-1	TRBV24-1	TGTGCCACCAGTGCAAGCGGGGGGCCCCTCAATGAGCAGTTCTTC	CATSASGGPLNEQFF
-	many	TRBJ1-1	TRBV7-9	TGTGCCAGCAGCTTTGCATACATGAACACTGAAGCTTTCTTT	CASSFAYMNTEAFF
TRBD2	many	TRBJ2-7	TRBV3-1	TGTGCCAGCAGCCAAGATCGGTGGGAGGGCCCCTACGAGCAGTACTTC	CASSQDRWEGPYEQYF
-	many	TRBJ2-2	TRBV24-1	TGTGCCACCAGTGACCGACAGGCTTCGAACACCGGGGAGCTGTTTTTT	CATSDRQASNTGELFF
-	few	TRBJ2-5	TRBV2	TGTGCCAGCAGCTCCTTACTAACCGCTACCCAAGAGACCCAGTACTTC	CASSSLLTATQETQYF
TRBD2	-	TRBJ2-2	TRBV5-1	TGCGCCAGCAGCGTGACTAGCGGTAACGGGGAGCTGTTTTTT	CASSVTSGNGELFF
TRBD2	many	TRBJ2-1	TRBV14	TGTGCCAGCAGCCAAGTTCCGGGACTAACGGTCTTC	CASSQVPGLTVF
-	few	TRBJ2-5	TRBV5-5	TGTGCCAGCAGCTTGGGGCATCGGACAAAAGAAGAGACCCAGTACTTC	CASSLGHRTKEETQYF
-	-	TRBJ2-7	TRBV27	TGTGCCAGCAGCCGTGCGGTTAGGGACGAGCAGTACTTC	CASSRAVRDEQYF
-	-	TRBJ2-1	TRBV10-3	TGTGCCATCAGTGTTGTAGCGGACCTCTCCTACAATGAGCAGTTCTTC	CAISVVADLSYNEQFF
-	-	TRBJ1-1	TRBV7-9	TGTGCCAGCAGCTTACCTTGGCCCGTTGAAGCTTTCTTT	CASSLPWPVEAFF
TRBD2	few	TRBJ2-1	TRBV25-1	TGTGCCAACACCCATAGCGGGGATTGCGATGAGCAGTTCTTC	CANTHSGDCDEQFF
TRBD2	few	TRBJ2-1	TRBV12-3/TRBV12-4	TGTGCCAGCAGCGCCGGGACTAGCGGGACCCGGTACAATGAGCAGTTCTTC	CASSAGTSGTRYNEQFF
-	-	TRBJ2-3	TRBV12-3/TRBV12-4	TGTGCCAGCAGTCGACCACAGGGTAGGACAGATACGCAGTATTTT	CASSRPQGRTDTQYF
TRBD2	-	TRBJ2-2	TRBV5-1	TGCGCCAGCAGCTCAACTAGCGGGTGGACCGGGGAGCTGTTTTTT	CASSSTSGWTGELFF
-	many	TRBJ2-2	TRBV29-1	TGCAGCGTTGACGCAACCGGGGAGCTGTTTTTT	CSVDATGELFF
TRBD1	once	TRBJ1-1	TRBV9	TGTGCCAGCAGCGCCGGACTTAGACAGGGGGCGCAAACTGAAGCTTTCTTT	CASSAGLRQGAQTEAFF